This T cell receptor (beta chain) was recovered during a study of shared clonotypes between healthy human individuals. Broader study findings: Clonotype sharing among donors likely depends on sequencing depth. Only blood samples were collected, and tissue repertoires likely differ.

This CDR3 region has 15 residues. CDR1 SGHRS and CDR2 YFSETQ come from the germline V gene. The V end was cut by 0 bases, the J end by 2 bases, with 9 bases between. For this clone: What it binds is not known.

Only in-frame clones appear in the TCRdb table, and some are missing; sequencing was by immunoSEQ multiplex PCR. The table has approximately 1,500,000 clones, about 96% seen once. The receptor was derived from a man aged 25 to 40 in good health. Sequencing input: naive CD4+ T cells sorted from blood. Indicated subset: CD45RA+ positively selected. The chain combines TRBV5-1 with TRBJ2-1; D uncertain. CDR3 DNA: TGCGCCAGCAGCTTGGAAGGGTTCCCCTACAATGAGCAGTTCTTC. Its translation is CASSLEGFPYNEQFF.